Only a few counts were recorded for the clone carrying this T cell receptor (beta chain). The data belong to a study of blood T cell repertoires in COVID-19. This CDR3 comprises 15 residues. Trimming shortened V by 5 bases and J by 2 bases, and 15 bases separated the two germline ends. CDR1 and CDR2 (germline): MNHEY, SMNVEV (reference sequence). Assay used: immunoSEQ multiplex PCR; TCRdb lists only in-frame clones, some missing. Of roughly 85,000 clones in the sample, roughly 89% were seen once. The source is a man aged 50 to 59 with active or convalescent COVID-19. Sequenced material: peripheral blood. The chain uses TRBV27 and TRBJ2-5; D may be TRBD2 (6 bases). The CDR3 is CASSSRGGVQETQYF. The CDR3 DNA reads as TGTGCCAGCAGTAGTAGGGGCGGGGTACAAGAGACCCAGTACTTC.